A single T cell receptor beta chain is shown here with its context. Its specificity is unknown. The CDR3 covers 14 residues. Germline values: CDR1 SQVTM, CDR2 ANQGSEA. J lost 5 bases, V lost 7 bases, and 8 bases had no gene match. The record originates from a study of blood T cells in healthy people across ages. Study information: The capture of about one barcoded beta molecule per two T cells was achieved by template switching. The study, taken as a whole, reports: TCR beta diversity was tightly associated with the proportion of naive T cells. Both naive CD4+ cell counts and diversity were greater in long-lived donors than in aged donors.

All donors came from Russia, were Caucasian and healthy, and spanned ages about 6 to 100. For the second PCR, which ran for roughly 7 to 11 cycles, a sample-barcoded 5' primer and a J-beta primer mix were used. TCRdb reprocessed the 5' RACE reads with MiXCR, giving one entry per CDR3 protein. The sample yields about 640,000 distinct CDR3 sequences, 35% to 50% seen once. The sequenced sample was blood. This chain uses TRBV29-1 with TRBJ2-1; TRBD2 aligns across 10 bases. This receptor was taken from a man of 80 years or more in good health. This chain's CDR3 is CSGVAGGWDNEQFF. DNA for the CDR3: TGCAGCGGGGTAGCGGGAGGCTGGGACAATGAGCAGTTCTTC.